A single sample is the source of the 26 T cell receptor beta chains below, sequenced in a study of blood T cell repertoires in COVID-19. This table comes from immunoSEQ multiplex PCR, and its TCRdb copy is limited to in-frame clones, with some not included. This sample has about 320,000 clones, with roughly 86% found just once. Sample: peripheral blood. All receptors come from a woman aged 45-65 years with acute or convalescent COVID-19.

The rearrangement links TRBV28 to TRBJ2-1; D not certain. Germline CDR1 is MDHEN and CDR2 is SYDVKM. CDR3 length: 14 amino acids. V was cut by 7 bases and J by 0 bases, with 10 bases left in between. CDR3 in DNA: TGTGCCAGCATCGGTCCGAGCTCCTACAATGAGCAGTTCTTC. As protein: CASIGPSSYNEQFF.

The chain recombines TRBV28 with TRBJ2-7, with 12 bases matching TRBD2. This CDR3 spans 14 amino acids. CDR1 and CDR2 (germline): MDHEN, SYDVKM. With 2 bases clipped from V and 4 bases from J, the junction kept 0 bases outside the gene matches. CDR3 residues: CASSLTSGRYEQYF. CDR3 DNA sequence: TGTGCCAGCAGTTTAACTAGCGGGAGGTACGAGCAGTACTTC.

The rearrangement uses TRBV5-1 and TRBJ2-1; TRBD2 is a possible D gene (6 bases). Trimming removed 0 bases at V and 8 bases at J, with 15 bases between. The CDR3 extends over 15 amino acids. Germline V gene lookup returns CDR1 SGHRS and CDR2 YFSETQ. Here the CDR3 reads CASSLATGVVDEQFF. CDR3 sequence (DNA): TGCGCCAGCAGCTTGGCGACGGGAGTTGTCGATGAGCAGTTCTTC. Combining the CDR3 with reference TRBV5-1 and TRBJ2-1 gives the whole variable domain KAGVTQTPRYLIKTRGQQVTLSCSPISGHRSVSWYQQTPGQGLQFLFEYFSETQRNKGNFPGRFSGRQFSNSRSEMNVSTLELGDSALYLCASSLATGVVDEQFFGPGTRLTVL.

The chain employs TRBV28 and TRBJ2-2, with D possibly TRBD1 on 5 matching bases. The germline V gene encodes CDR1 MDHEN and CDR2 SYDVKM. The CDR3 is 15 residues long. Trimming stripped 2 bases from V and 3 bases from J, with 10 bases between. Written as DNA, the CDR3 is TGTGCCAGCAGTTTAGGGGCCAGATACACCGGGGAGCTGTTTTTT. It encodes CASSLGARYTGELFF.

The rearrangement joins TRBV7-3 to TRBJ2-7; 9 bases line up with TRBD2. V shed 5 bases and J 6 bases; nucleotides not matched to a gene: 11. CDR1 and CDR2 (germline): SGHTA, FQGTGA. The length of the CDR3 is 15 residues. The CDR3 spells CASSGSGLASGEQYF. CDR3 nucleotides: TGTGCCAGCAGCGGATCGGGACTAGCATCTGGCGAGCAGTACTTC.

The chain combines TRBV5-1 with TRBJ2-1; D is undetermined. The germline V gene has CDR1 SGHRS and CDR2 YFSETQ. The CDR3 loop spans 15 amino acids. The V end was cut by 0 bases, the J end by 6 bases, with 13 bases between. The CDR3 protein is CASSLAATLSNEQFF. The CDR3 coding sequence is TGCGCCAGCAGCTTGGCCGCTACCCTCTCCAATGAGCAGTTCTTC.

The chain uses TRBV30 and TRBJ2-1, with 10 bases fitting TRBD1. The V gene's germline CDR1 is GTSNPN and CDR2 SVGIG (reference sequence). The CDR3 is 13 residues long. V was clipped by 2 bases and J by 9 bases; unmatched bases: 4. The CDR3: CAWSSGQGFEQFF. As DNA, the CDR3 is TGTGCCTGGAGTTCGGGACAGGGGTTTGAGCAGTTCTTC.

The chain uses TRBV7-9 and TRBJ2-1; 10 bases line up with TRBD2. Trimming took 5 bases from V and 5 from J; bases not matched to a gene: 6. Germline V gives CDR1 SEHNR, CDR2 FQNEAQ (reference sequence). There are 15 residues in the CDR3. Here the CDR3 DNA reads TGTGCCAGCAGCGTCGGACTAGCGGACAACAATGAGCAGTTCTTC. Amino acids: CASSVGLADNNEQFF.

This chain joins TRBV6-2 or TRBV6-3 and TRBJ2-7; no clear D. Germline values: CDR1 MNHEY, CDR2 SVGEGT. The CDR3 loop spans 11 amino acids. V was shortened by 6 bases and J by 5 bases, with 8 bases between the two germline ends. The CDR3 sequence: CASSPFDEQYF. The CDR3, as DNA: TGTGCCAGCAGCCCGTTCGACGAGCAGTACTTC.

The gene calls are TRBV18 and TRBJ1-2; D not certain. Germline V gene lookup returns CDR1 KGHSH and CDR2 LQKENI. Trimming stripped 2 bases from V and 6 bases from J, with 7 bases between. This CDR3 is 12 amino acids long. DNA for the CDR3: TGTGCCAGCTCACCATCCGGGAATGGCTACACCTTC. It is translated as CASSPSGNGYTF.

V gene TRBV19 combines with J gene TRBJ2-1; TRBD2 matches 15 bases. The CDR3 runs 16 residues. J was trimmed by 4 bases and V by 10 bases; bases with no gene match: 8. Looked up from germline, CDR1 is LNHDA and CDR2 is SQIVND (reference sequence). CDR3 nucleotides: TGTGCCACCCGGACTAGCGGGAGGGCAGGTTACAATGAGCAGTTCTTC. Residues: CATRTSGRAGYNEQFF. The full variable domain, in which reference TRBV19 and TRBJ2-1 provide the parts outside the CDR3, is DGGITQSPKYLFRKEGQNVTLSCEQNLNHDAMYWYRQDPGQGLRLIYYSQIVNDFQKGDIAEGYSVSREKKESFPLTVTSAQKNPTAFYLCATRTSGRAGYNEQFFGPGTRLTVL.

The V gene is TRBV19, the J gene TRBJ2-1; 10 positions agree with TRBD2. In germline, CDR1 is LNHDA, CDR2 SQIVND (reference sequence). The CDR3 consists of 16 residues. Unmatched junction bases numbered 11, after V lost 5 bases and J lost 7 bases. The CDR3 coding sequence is TGTGCCAGTAGTTCCCGAACTAGCGGGAAAAGGAATGAGCAGTTCTTC. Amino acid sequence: CASSSRTSGKRNEQFF.

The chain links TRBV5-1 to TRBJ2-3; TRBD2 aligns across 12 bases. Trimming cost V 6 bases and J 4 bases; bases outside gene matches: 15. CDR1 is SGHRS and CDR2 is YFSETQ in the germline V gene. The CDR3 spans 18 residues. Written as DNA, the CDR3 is TGCGCCAGCACCCCCACTGGACTAGCGGGGAAGGAGGCAGATACGCAGTATTTT. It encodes CASTPTGLAGKEADTQYF.

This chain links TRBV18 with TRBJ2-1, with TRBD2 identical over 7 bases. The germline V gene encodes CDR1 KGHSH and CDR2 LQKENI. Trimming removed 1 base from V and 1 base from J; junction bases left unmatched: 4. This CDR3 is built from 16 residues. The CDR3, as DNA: TGTGCCAGCTCACCACGGACTAGTCGGTCCTACAATGAGCAGTTCTTC. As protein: CASSPRTSRSYNEQFF.

The CDR3 sequence: CASSKGQEAYEQYF. The CDR3 region has the DNA TGTGCCAGTAGTAAGGGACAGGAAGCCTACGAGCAGTACTTC. The rearrangement links TRBV19 to TRBJ2-7; TRBD1 matches 8 bases. The germline gives CDR1 LNHDA, CDR2 SQIVND (reference sequence). The trim removed 4 bases at V and 2 bases at J, leaving 4 bases unmatched. The CDR3 loop spans 14 amino acids. Full variable domain (remainder filled in from reference TRBV19 and TRBJ2-7): DGGITQSPKYLFRKEGQNVTLSCEQNLNHDAMYWYRQDPGQGLRLIYYSQIVNDFQKGDIAEGYSVSREKKESFPLTVTSAQKNPTAFYLCASSKGQEAYEQYFGPGTRLTVT.

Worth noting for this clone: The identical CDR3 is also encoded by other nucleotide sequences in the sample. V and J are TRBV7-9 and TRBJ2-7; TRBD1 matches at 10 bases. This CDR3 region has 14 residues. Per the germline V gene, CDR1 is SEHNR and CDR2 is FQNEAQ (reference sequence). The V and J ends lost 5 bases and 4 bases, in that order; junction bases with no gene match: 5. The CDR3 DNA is TGTGCCAGCAGCCCCCGGGACAGGGGATACGAGCAGTACTTC. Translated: CASSPRDRGYEQYF.

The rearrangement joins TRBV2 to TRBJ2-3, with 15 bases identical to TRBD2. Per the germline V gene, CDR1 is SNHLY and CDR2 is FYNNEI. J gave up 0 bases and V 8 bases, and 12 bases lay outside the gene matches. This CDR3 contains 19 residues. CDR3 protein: CASRITRTSGGGSTDTQYF. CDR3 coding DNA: TGTGCCAGCCGCATAACCCGGACTAGCGGGGGGGGAAGCACAGATACGCAGTATTTT.

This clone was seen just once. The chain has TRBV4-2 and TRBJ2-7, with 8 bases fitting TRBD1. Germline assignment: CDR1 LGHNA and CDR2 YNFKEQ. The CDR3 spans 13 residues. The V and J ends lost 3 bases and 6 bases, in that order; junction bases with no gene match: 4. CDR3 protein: CASSQLTGGEQYF. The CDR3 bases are TGTGCCAGCAGCCAGCTTACAGGGGGCGAGCAGTACTTC.

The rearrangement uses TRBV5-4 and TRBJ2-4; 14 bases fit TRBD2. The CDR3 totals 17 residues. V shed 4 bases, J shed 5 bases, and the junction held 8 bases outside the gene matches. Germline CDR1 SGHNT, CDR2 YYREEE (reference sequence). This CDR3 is CASSRGTSGSRENIQYF. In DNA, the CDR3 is TGTGCCAGCAGCAGAGGGACTAGCGGGAGTAGGGAAAACATTCAGTACTTC.

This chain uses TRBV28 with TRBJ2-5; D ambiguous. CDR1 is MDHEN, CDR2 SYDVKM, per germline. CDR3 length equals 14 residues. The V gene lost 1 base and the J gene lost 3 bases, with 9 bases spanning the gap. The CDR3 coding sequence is TGTGCCAGCAGTTTATTGGGCCCTGAAGAGACCCAGTACTTC. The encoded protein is CASSLLGPEETQYF.

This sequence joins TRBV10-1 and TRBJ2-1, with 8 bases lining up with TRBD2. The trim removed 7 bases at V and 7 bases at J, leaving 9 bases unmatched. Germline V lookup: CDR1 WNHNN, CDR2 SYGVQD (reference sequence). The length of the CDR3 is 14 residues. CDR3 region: CASTEREQMNEQFF. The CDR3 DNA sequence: TGCGCCAGCACCGAGCGGGAGCAGATGAATGAGCAGTTCTTC.

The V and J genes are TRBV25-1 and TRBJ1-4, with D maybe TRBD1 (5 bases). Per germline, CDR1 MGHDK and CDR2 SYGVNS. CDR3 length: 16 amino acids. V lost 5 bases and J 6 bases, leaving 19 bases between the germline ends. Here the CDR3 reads CASSILFGTGDEKLFF. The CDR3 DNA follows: TGTGCCAGCAGTATATTGTTCGGGACGGGGGATGAAAAACTGTTTTTT.

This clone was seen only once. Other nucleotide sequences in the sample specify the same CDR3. This CDR3 reads CASSLGQGNEQFF. For the CDR3, the DNA is TGCGCCAGCAGCTTGGGACAGGGAAATGAGCAGTTCTTC. The chain joins TRBV5-1 to TRBJ2-1; 7 positions match TRBD1. The CDR3 runs 13 residues. Germline assignment: CDR1 SGHRS and CDR2 YFSETQ. Losses at the gene ends were 0 bases for V and 7 bases for J; bases not matched to a gene: 1. Complete variable domain (other parts from reference TRBV5-1 and TRBJ2-1): KAGVTQTPRYLIKTRGQQVTLSCSPISGHRSVSWYQQTPGQGLQFLFEYFSETQRNKGNFPGRFSGRQFSNSRSEMNVSTLELGDSALYLCASSLGQGNEQFFGPGTRLTVL.

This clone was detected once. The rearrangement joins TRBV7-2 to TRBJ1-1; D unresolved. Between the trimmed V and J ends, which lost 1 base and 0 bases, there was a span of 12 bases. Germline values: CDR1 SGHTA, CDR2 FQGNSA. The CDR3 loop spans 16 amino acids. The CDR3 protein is CASSLGQGSLNTEAFF. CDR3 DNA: TGTGCCAGCAGCTTAGGCCAAGGGAGCCTGAACACTGAAGCTTTCTTT. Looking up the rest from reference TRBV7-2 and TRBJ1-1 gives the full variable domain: GAGVSQSPSNKVTEKGKDVELRCDPISGHTALYWYRQSLGQGLEFLIYFQGNSAPDKSGLPSDRFSAERTGGSVSTLTIQRTQQEDSAVYLCASSLGQGSLNTEAFFGQGTRLTVV.

CDR3: CASSDQASQPQHF. The CDR3 DNA is TGTGCCAGCAGTGACCAGGCCAGTCAGCCCCAGCATTTT. The V and J genes are TRBV6-1 and TRBJ1-5; D gene unclear. The germline CDR1 and CDR2 sequences are MNHNS and SASEGT. V was pared by 3 bases and J by 6 bases, with 9 bases between. The CDR3 spans 13 residues.

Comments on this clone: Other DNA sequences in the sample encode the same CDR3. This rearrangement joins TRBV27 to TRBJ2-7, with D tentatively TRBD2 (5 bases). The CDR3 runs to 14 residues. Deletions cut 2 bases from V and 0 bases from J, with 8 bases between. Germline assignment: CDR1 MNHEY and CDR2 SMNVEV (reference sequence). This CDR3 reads CASSLAGSSYEQYF. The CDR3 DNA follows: TGTGCCAGCAGTTTAGCGGGCAGCTCCTACGAGCAGTACTTC.